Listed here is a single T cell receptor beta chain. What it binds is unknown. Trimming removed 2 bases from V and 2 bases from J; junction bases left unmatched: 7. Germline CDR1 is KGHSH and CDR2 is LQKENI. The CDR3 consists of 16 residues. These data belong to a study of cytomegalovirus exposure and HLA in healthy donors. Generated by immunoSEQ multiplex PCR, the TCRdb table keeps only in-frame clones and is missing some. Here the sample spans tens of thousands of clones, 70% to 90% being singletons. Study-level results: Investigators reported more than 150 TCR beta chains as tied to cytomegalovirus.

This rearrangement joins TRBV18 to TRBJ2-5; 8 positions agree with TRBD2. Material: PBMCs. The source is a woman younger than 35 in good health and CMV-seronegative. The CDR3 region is CASSPTLAGRQETQYF. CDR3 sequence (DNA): TGTGCCAGCTCACCAACTCTAGCGGGCCGTCAAGAGACCCAGTACTTC.